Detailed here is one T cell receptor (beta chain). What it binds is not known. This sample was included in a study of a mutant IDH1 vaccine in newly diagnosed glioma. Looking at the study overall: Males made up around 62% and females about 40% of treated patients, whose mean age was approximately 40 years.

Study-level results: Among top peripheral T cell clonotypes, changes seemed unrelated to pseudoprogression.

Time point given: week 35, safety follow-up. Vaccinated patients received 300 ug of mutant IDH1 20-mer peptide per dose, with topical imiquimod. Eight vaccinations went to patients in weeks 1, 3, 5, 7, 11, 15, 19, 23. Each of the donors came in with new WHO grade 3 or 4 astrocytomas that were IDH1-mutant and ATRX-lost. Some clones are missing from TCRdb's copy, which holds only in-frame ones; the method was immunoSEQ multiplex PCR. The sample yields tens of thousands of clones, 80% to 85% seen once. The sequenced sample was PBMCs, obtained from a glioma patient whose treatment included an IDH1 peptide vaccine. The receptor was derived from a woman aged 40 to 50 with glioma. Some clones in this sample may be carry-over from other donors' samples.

The DNA of the CDR3 is TGTGCCAGTAGTAGGGGGCCCTACAATGAGCAGTTCTTC. It is translated as CASSRGPYNEQFF. The rearrangement uses TRBV19 and TRBJ2-1; possible D gene TRBD1, 6 bases. Trimming cost V 4 bases and J 2 bases, with 6 bases left between them. Germline loops: CDR1 LNHDA, CDR2 SQIVND (reference sequence). The CDR3 covers 13 residues.